This T cell receptor (beta chain) was sequenced during a study of shared clonotypes between healthy human individuals. Study-wide results and caveats: The low donor count limited represented genetic and exposure-history diversity.

In the case of this clone: Its target is not known.

Naive CD8 cells lacked CD45RO and underwent positive selection for CCR7, leaving out terminally differentiated effector memory CD45RA+ cells. Between the trimmed V and J ends, which lost 1 base and 7 bases, there was a span of 16 bases. Germline V gene lookup returns CDR1 MRHNA and CDR2 SNTAGT. This CDR3 is 16 amino acids long. Clones were sequenced by immunoSEQ multiplex PCR, and TCRdb holds only the in-frame ones, with some missing. Of nearly 2 million clones in the sample, about 95% were seen once. Sequenced: naive CD8+ T cells sorted from blood. This chain uses TRBV6-4 with TRBJ2-2; D gene uncertain. The sequence was collected from a man between 18 and 29 years old in good health. The CDR3 is CASSDYGGKIIGELFF. Here the CDR3 DNA reads TGTGCCAGCAGTGACTACGGCGGTAAGATAATCGGGGAGCTGTTTTTT.